This T cell receptor beta chain was identified in a study of blood T cell repertoires in COVID-19. About the research overall: From the United States, Italy and Spain came samples of acute and convalescent COVID-19. T cells, B-cell-depleted T cells, or PBMCs provided the cDNA or gDNA that served as material.

Germline V gene lookup returns CDR1 SGHVS and CDR2 FQNEAQ. This CDR3 spans 16 amino acids. Germline trimming cut 5 bases from V and 4 bases from J; bases unmatched to any gene: 10. Original analysis: Amplification from reference gene primers served as the basis for estimated nucleated cell counts. Data came from immunoSEQ multiplex PCR; TCRdb stores just in-frame clones and leaves some out. That table gives V, J and clone size, and the DNA gave D and trimming. Among about 120,000 clones listed, 75% to 85% were seen once. Sample: peripheral blood. V and J are TRBV7-8 and TRBJ2-1; the match to TRBD1 covers 8 bases. This clonotype was sampled from a human donor in a cohort sampled during active COVID-19. This CDR3 reads CASSPGWDRRYNEQFF. DNA for the CDR3: TGTGCCAGCAGCCCGGGATGGGACAGGCGTTACAATGAGCAGTTCTTC.